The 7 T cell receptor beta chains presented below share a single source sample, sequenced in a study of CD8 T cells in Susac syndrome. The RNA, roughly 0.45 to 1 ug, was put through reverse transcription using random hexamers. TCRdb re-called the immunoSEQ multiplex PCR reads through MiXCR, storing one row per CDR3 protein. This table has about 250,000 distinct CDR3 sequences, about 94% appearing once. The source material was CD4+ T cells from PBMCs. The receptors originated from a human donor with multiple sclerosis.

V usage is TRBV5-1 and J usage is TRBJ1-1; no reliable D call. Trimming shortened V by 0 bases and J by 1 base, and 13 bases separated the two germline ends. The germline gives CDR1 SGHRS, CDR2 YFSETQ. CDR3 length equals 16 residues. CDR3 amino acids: CASSLVPQAGNTEAFF. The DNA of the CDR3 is TGCGCCAGCAGCTTGGTACCGCAGGCCGGGAACACTGAAGCTTTCTTT.

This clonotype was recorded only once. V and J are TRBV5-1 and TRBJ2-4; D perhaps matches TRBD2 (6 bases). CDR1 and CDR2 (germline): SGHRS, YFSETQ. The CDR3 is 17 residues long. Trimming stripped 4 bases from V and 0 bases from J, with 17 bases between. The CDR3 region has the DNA TGCGCCAGCAGCCCAAACGTGGGGGGACTAGCCAAAAACATTCAGTACTTC. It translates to CASSPNVGGLAKNIQYF.

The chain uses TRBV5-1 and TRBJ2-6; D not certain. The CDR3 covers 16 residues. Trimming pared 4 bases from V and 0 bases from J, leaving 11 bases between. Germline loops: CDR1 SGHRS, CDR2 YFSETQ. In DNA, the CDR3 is TGCGCCAGCAGCCCTTCCAGTAGCTCTGGGGCCAACGTCCTGACTTTC. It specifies CASSPSSSSGANVLTF. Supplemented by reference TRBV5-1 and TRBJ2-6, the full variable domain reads KAGVTQTPRYLIKTRGQQVTLSCSPISGHRSVSWYQQTPGQGLQFLFEYFSETQRNKGNFPGRFSGRQFSNSRSEMNVSTLELGDSALYLCASSPSSSSGANVLTFGAGSRLTVL.

CDR3: CATSRVQNTEAFF. The DNA for the CDR3 is TGTGCCACCAGCAGAGTACAGAACACTGAAGCTTTCTTT. V usage is TRBV15 and J usage is TRBJ1-1; D is unresolved. V was pared by 1 base and J by 1 base, with 4 bases between. Per the germline V gene, CDR1 is LNHNV and CDR2 is YYDKDF (reference sequence). The CDR3 length is 13 residues.

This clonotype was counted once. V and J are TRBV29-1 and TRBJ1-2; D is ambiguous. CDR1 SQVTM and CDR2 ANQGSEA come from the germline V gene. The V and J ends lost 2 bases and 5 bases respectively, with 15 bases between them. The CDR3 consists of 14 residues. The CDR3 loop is CSVEPGNSGYGYTF. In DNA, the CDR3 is TGCAGCGTTGAACCCGGGAACTCTGGGTATGGCTACACCTTC.

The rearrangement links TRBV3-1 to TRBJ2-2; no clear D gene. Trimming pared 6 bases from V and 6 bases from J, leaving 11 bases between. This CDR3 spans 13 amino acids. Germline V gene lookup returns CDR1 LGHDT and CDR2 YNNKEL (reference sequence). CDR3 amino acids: CASRTVRAGELFF. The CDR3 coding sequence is TGTGCCAGCAGGACCGTCCGGGCCGGGGAGCTGTTTTTT.

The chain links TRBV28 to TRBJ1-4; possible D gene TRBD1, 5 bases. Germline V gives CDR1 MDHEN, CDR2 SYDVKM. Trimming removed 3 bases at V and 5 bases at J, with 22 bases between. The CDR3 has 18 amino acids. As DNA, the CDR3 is TGTGCCAGCAGTTTTTTCGGCAGGGTTGGTTCGGCGAATGAAAAACTGTTTTTT. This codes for CASSFFGRVGSANEKLFF.